This is a list of T cell receptor beta chains from one sample in a study of regulatory T cells in long-lasting Graves disease. A single record per CDR3 protein comes from TCRdb applying MiXCR to the multiplex PCR reads. The table has 300,000 to 400,000 distinct CDR3 sequences, around 20% seen once. The source was peripheral blood mononuclear cells (PBMCs), collected when the disease was refractory, from a patient treated with antithyroid drugs. Source of these receptors: a female donor with Graves disease. CDR3s include the opening cysteine and the closing phenylalanine or tryptophan. Fields, in order: J gene, D gene, V gene, clone size, CDR3 DNA, CDR3 protein. D genes are given only for firm matches. Only part of the rows carry a size: once, few, many, or a class if the clone is expanded.

>TRBJ1-2|NA|TRBV19|few
TGTGCCAGTAGTACCCGACAAATGAATGGCTACACCTTC
CASSTRQMNGYTF
>TRBJ1-4|NA|TRBV30|many
TGTGCCTGGAGTCCTCTAGGGTCAGCAACTAATGAAAAACTGTTTTTT
CAWSPLGSATNEKLFF
>TRBJ2-2|NA|TRBV2|many
TGTGCCAGCAGTGGGGGGGGCAGTTCGAACACCGGGGAGCTGTTTTTT
CASSGGGSSNTGELFF
>TRBJ1-2|NA|TRBV14|NA
TGTGCCAGCAGCCCGTGGCCGTCATCTTTTAACTATGGCTACACCTTC
CASSPWPSSFNYGYTF
>TRBJ2-7|TRBD1|TRBV7-9|NA
TGTGCCAGCAGCTTGAGGACAGGGGACAACGAGCAGTACTTC
CASSLRTGDNEQYF
>TRBJ2-3|NA|TRBV27|NA
TGTGCCAGCAGTTTATGGCAGGGGGGGAGCACAGATACGCAGTATTTT
CASSLWQGGSTDTQYF
>TRBJ2-2|NA|TRBV6-1|few
TGTGCCAGCACCGCTGATGGCACCGGGGAGCTGTTTTTT
CASTADGTGELFF
>TRBJ2-1|TRBD1|TRBV10-3|NA
TGTGCCATCAGCGGACAGGGGGAGTGGAATGAGCAGTTCTTC
CAISGQGEWNEQFF
>TRBJ1-1|TRBD1|TRBV14|NA
TGTGCCAGCAGCCAAGATCGAGACAGGGGTGTCACTGAAGCTTTCTTT
CASSQDRDRGVTEAFF
>TRBJ2-3|NA|TRBV5-1|once
TGCGCCAGCAGGACCGAGGCTGGCACAGATACGCAGTATTTT
CASRTEAGTDTQYF
>TRBJ1-2|NA|TRBV18|many
TGTGCCAGCTCGTTCGCGAGGGAAGCTAACTATGGCTACACCTTC
CASSFAREANYGYTF